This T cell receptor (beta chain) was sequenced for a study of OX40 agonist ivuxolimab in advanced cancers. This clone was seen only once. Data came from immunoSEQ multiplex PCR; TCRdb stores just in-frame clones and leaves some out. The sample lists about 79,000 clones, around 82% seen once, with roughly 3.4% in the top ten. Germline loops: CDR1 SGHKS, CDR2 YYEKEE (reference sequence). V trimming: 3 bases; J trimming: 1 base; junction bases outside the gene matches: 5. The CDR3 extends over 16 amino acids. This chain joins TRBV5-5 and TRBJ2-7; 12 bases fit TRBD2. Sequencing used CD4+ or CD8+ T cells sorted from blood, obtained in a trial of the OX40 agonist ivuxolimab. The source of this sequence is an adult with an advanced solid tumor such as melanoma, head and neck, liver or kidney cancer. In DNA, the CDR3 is TGTGCCAGCAGCTCGGGACTAGCGGGCATATCCTACGAGCAGTACTTC. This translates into CASSSGLAGISYEQYF.